The 10 T cell receptor beta chains below were found in one sample sequenced in a study of cytomegalovirus exposure and HLA in healthy donors. Use of 60 Vbeta and 13 Jbeta primers characterized the PCR. Libraries were prepared by immunoSEQ multiplex PCR; TCRdb keeps only in-frame clonotypes and omits some of them. The table shows 100,000 to 150,000 clones, with about 81% occurring only once. The sample comprised PBMCs. The source of these receptors is a middle-aged woman in good health and CMV-seropositive.

In its sample, this clone was seen a few times. The V and J genes are TRBV6-1 and TRBJ2-7, with TRBD1 matching over 10 bases. CDR3 length equals 14 residues. Germline V CDR1 and CDR2: MNHNS, SASEGT. V was pared by 7 bases and J by 3 bases, with 6 bases of the junction left unmatched. CDR3 in amino acids: CASTRTGGGYEQYF. CDR3 coding DNA: TGTGCCAGCACCCGGACAGGGGGGGGCTACGAGCAGTACTTC.

The rearrangement joins TRBV7-2 to TRBJ2-7; D is uncertain. Germline V gives CDR1 SGHTA, CDR2 FQGNSA. This CDR3 contains 11 residues. V lost 5 bases to trimming and J lost 10 bases, with 12 bases between them. This CDR3 reads CASSPSCRQYF. The CDR3 DNA reads as TGTGCCAGCAGCCCCTCGTGTAGACAGTACTTC.

The chain employs TRBV18 and TRBJ2-3; the match to TRBD1 covers 7 bases. Germline trimming cut 5 bases from V and 5 bases from J; bases unmatched to any gene: 4. Germline V gives CDR1 KGHSH, CDR2 LQKENI. This CDR3 has 13 amino acids. The CDR3 spells CASSTNRGDTQYF. CDR3 nucleotide sequence: TGTGCCAGCTCAACAAACAGGGGAGATACGCAGTATTTT.

This sequence joins TRBV18 and TRBJ1-1; D not resolved. The V gene's germline CDR1 is KGHSH and CDR2 LQKENI. CDR3 size: 13 residues. Trimming cost V 2 bases and J 6 bases, with 10 bases left between them. CDR3 DNA: TGTGCCAGCTCACCAAACCCTAGCGCTGAAGCTTTCTTT. Translated, it gives CASSPNPSAEAFF.

V usage is TRBV6-5 and J usage is TRBJ2-3; no firm D call. Germline V gene data show CDR1 as MNHEY and CDR2 as SVGAGI. The CDR3 is 15 residues long. V was pared by 0 bases and J by 2 bases, with 9 bases between. The CDR3 nucleotides read TGTGCCAGCAGTTACTCGAACTCTTTCACAGATACGCAGTATTTT. Translation: CASSYSNSFTDTQYF.

The chain is built from TRBV19 and TRBJ1-1; D unresolved. Germline V gives CDR1 LNHDA, CDR2 SQIVND (reference sequence). The V gene lost 4 bases and the J gene lost 7 bases, with 10 bases spanning the gap. There are 12 residues in the CDR3. CDR3: CASSNIANEAFF. The CDR3 coding sequence is TGTGCCAGTAGTAATATAGCCAATGAAGCTTTCTTT. Based on the CDR3 plus reference TRBV19 and TRBJ1-1, the full variable domain is DGGITQSPKYLFRKEGQNVTLSCEQNLNHDAMYWYRQDPGQGLRLIYYSQIVNDFQKGDIAEGYSVSREKKESFPLTVTSAQKNPTAFYLCASSNIANEAFFGQGTRLTVV.

J is TRBJ2-5 and V is TRBV28; 9 nucleotides line up with TRBD2. V trimming: 2 bases; J trimming: 2 bases; junction bases outside the gene matches: 6. This CDR3 has 16 residues. The germline gives CDR1 MDHEN, CDR2 SYDVKM. The CDR3 here is CASSLGLAGRQETQYF. The CDR3 coding sequence is TGTGCCAGCAGTTTAGGGCTAGCGGGAAGACAAGAGACCCAGTACTTC.

In its sample, this clone was seen a few times. V and J are TRBV27 and TRBJ2-7; D is perhaps TRBD2 (8 bases). Germline-derived CDR1 and CDR2 are MNHEY and SMNVEV (reference sequence). V shed 5 bases and J shed 4 bases, with 15 bases lying between them. The CDR3 runs 14 residues. CDR3 protein: CASSPLAGQYEQYF. Here the CDR3 DNA reads TGTGCCAGCAGTCCTTTAGCGGGACAGTACGAGCAGTACTTC.

The chain links TRBV15 to TRBJ2-5; 8 bases are a match to TRBD2. Looked up from germline, CDR1 is LNHNV and CDR2 is YYDKDF (reference sequence). V shed 4 bases and J 3 bases; nucleotides not matched to a gene: 7. The CDR3 covers 15 residues. The CDR3: CATSTDGTREETQYF. In DNA form, the CDR3 reads TGTGCCACCAGCACCGACGGGACTAGGGAAGAGACCCAGTACTTC.

The V call is TRBV9, the J call TRBJ1-4; no definite D call. This CDR3 is 15 amino acids long. Per the germline V gene, CDR1 is SGDLS and CDR2 is YYNGEE. Deletions cut 0 bases from V and 7 bases from J, with 13 bases between. In nucleotides, the CDR3 is TGTGCCAGCAGCGTAGAAGGGAGGAGCATTGAAAAACTGTTTTTT. It encodes CASSVEGRSIEKLFF.